Here is one TCR beta chain with its context. This clonotype has only a few counts. Its antigen is not yet known. Relative to the germline gene, one junction end is altered; a read error may explain this. The meaning of the sample's time point label: newly diagnosed GD, antithyroid drugs for less than 3 months. RNA was extracted from PBMCs in TRIzol for both TCR sequencing and RNA sequencing. The diagnosis of Graves' disease was made according to American Thyroid Association guidelines. Patients were recruited from an endocrinology department in Xi'an, China. Each patient gave about 8.1 milliliters of peripheral blood, collected in an EDTA anticoagulant tube. Ficoll Paque Plus density gradient separation was used to isolate PBMCs, and no additional T cell sorting was done. An Agilent 2100 Bioanalyzer and agarose gel were used to check RNA quality, while a NanoDrop 2000 measured RNA concentration. This sample is part of a study of regulatory T cells in long-lasting Graves disease (dated by TCRdb to the early 2020s). Background on the whole study: Patients with newly diagnosed Graves' disease had been on antithyroid drugs for under 3 months. Peripheral blood TCR sequencing and RNA sequencing compared persistent Graves' disease patients with newly diagnosed Graves' disease patients. The study was registered as a clinical trial and conducted in China. A total of 33 samples were covered by TCR sequencing, comprising approximately 13 persistent and roughly 20 newly diagnosed Graves' disease patients. The full study reports these points: Compared with newly diagnosed patients, patients with persistent Graves' disease had lower TCR Shannon entropy and fewer highly expanded clones, which suggests clonal expansion. Only peripheral blood was studied, because thyroid tissue, the primary lesion, was inaccessible. The authors acknowledged the small sample size as a limitation that may reduce accuracy. Only the TCR beta chain was sequenced and analyzed. More public clonotypes were shared among persistent patients (over 2,500) than among newly diagnosed patients (under 1,000). TRBV28, TRBJ1-2 and TRBJ2-5 were preferentially used in persistent disease, while TRBV20-1 and TRBJ2-1 were favored in newly diagnosed disease.

In the germline V gene, CDR1 corresponds to SGHDN and CDR2 to FVKESK. Spanning cysteine to phenylalanine, the CDR3 consists of 17 amino acids. CDR3 DNA only is kept here, 51 bases in frame from base 1. Libraries were built with multiplex PCR. Instrument on record: Illumina HiSeq 4000. TCR beta libraries were built with iRepertoire HTBI primers and Arm-PCR amplification of CDR3 regions. PCR products were gel purified before sequencing. Per the source publication's procedure: A total of 62 TRBV and more than twelve TRBJ segments were identified across samples and were used for gene usage analysis of CDR3 amino acid clonotypes. COPE and FqMerger were used to merge filtered high-quality paired reads into contigs. BLAST was used to align contigs to the IMGT TRBV, TRBD and TRBJ reference genes, and CDR3 was defined following IMGT. Any clonotype with a frequency above 0.1% was classified as a highly expanded clone. Shannon entropy was used to measure repertoire diversity, and the Gini coefficient was used to measure V-J evenness. Clonotypes shared by more than one individual were considered public. The public sequencing data were trimmed at Q25 with fastp and processed into clonotypes with MiXCR by TCRdb, which kept only in-frame beta chains. Each CDR3 protein gets just one entry, which takes the most common genes and DNA from the rows behind it. The V and J calls were not made by the authors but by TCRdb's processing. The sample table shows hundreds of thousands of distinct CDR3 sequences, and roughly 13% are seen once. The ten largest clonotypes hold roughly 10% of the sample.

The sample was also linked to a second study, of T cells in Graves' hyperthyroidism and ophthalmopathy. The second study, in turn, reports: Graves' hyperthyroidism was defined as stable when no progression to ophthalmopathy occurred over 18 months of follow-up. Hyperthyroidism patients were newly diagnosed, with disease duration under 2 months, and aged 18 to 65 years. The study excluded patients with uncontrolled infections, other autoimmune diseases, pregnancy or lactation. Diagnoses were established on the basis of clinical symptoms, serum thyroxine and TRAb, thyroid ultrasound, and orbital computed tomography. The first round of RT-PCR for the TCR CDR3 was performed with the HTBI primer set and the Qiagen OneStep RT-PCR kit. Most expanded thyroid clonotypes (frequency above 0.001) were also detected in blood, a finding suggesting that blood repertoires may reflect thyroid immune responses. Ophthalmopathy was separated from stable hyperthyroidism by a 13 V-J signature model, with about 88% sensitivity and 81% to 83% specificity obtained in cross-validation and 80%/75% obtained in testing. In validation, the model predicted progression to ophthalmopathy with around 71% sensitivity and about 73% specificity, a median of 6.5 months before onset. A discovery cohort of 95 to 100 patients, 43 with Graves' ophthalmopathy and about 60 with stable Graves' hyperthyroidism, was used to find distinguishing TCR V-J signatures. Whether ophthalmopathy could be predicted prospectively was tested in an independent validation cohort made up of about 20 hyperthyroidism patients plus 17 patients who later progressed to ophthalmopathy. For training and testing, the approximately 97 patients in the discovery cohort were randomly divided in a 7:3 ratio. The study also compared thyroid tissue and blood T-cell repertoires from five or six Graves' hyperthyroidism patients. Following sampling, methimazole starting at 30 mg daily was given to hyperthyroidism patients, and high-dose intravenous methylprednisolone was given to ophthalmopathy patients. Libraries were constructed in a second round of multiplex PCR, after which size selection and purification were performed. Sequencing of the libraries was done on an Illumina HiSeq2000 using paired-end 100 bp reads. Raw data were processed with SOAPnuke, discarding reads with adapters, uncalled bases, mean Phred below 15, or no exact constant-primer or identifier match. High-quality paired reads were merged with COPE v1.2.5, and unique nucleotide sequences were defined as clonotypes. MiTCR v1.1 was used to align clonotypes to the IMGT TRBV, TRBD and TRBJ reference segments. The analysis was restricted to V-J combinations with a frequency above 0.0001, which together covered just over 98% of the repertoires. The TCS score was defined as F50 (clonal expansion) divided by E x V (chaos), with BLOSUM62-based TCRdist calculated between CDR3 peptides within each V-J. Welch's t-statistics and random forest reduced around 520 V-J features to 10 to 15, which were used in a naive Bayes classifier (R e1071). Sample size was not statistically predetermined, and blinding of investigators to group allocation was not performed. TCR Vbeta CDR3 sequencing of 130 to 150 peripheral blood samples (about 45 ophthalmopathy, 75 hyperthyroidism and approximately 17 progressor patients) is reported in the paper.

The clonotype comes from a young man with Graves disease. Donor details come from another sample of the same person, matched by shared clones. The sequence joins TRBV14 to TRBJ1-1; the junction holds 10 bases that match TRBD1. The sequences come from peripheral blood mononuclear cells (PBMCs), collected at new diagnosis, from a patient treated with antithyroid drugs. The CDR3 here reads CASSQDPWDRGGTEVFF. The nucleotides read TGTGCCAGCAGCCAAGATCCGTGGGACAGGGGAGGGACTGAAGTTTTCTTT.